There are many counts of the clone carrying this TCR beta chain. The antigen is not known. Construction of the TCR beta libraries employed iRepertoire HTBI primers in conjunction with Arm-PCR of CDR3 regions. One entry per CDR3 protein results from TCRdb running MiXCR on the multiplex PCR reads. The sample lists 450,000 or so distinct CDR3 sequences; around 21% were seen once. As to time point: persistent/refractory GD, antithyroid drugs over 5 years with positive TRAb. From PBMCs, RNA was extracted and then used to make the TCR library. The V end was cut by 4 bases, the J end by 2 bases, with 6 bases between. CDR1 is SGHNT, CDR2 YYREEE, per germline (reference sequence). The CDR3 is 12 residues long. The data were taken from a study of regulatory T cells in long-lasting Graves disease. Study-wide context: Patients with persistent Graves' disease had over 5 years of antithyroid drugs and persistent TSH receptor antibodies. Overall study findings and caveats: Patients with persistent disease shared some 2,500 public clonotypes, outpacing the 966 shared by new patients. Accuracy was perhaps lowered by the small sample size. Persistent disease preferred TRBV28, TRBJ1-2 and TRBJ2-5.

The J gene is TRBJ2-5, the V gene TRBV5-4; D is ambiguous. Sequences were derived from peripheral blood mononuclear cells (PBMCs), sampled when the disease was refractory, from a patient treated with antithyroid drugs. The receptor was isolated from a female donor with Graves disease. Written as DNA, the CDR3 is TGTGCCAGCAGCCCCGAACAAGAGACCCAGTACTTC. As protein: CASSPEQETQYF.